The rows below give T cell receptor beta chains drawn from one sample of a study of CXCR3 chemokines and chemotherapy response in bladder cancer. MiXCR, applied by TCRdb to the PCR reads, yields one record per CDR3 protein. Of 2,500 to 3,500 distinct CDR3 sequences listed, about 10% are singletons. Sampling was conducted from a patient whose treatment included neoadjuvant chemotherapy. The receptors stem from a human donor with bladder cancer that responded to neoadjuvant chemotherapy. The CDR3 runs from the conserved cysteine through the conserved F or W. D genes are given only for firm matches. Clone size appears in some rows only: once, few, many, or a class for an expanded clone.

large	TRBV19	TRBD1	TRBJ1-6	CASRDRVDNSPLHF	TGTGCCAGTAGGGACAGGGTTGATAATTCACCCCTCCACTTT
once	TRBV20-1	TRBD2	TRBJ2-7	CSALLAGGSYEQYF	TGCAGTGCGCTCCTAGCGGGAGGGTCCTACGAGCAGTACTTC
few	TRBV4-1	TRBD2	TRBJ2-7	CASSQDTSGSFNEQYF	TGCGCCAGCAGCCAAGATACTAGCGGGAGTTTCAACGAGCAGTACTTC
many	TRBV7-2	-	TRBJ2-7	CASSLDRGAGYEQYF	TGTGCCAGCAGCTTAGATCGGGGGGCCGGCTACGAGCAGTACTTC
medium-sized	TRBV7-2	-	TRBJ2-6	CASSFSGANVLTF	TGTGCCAGCAGCTTCTCTGGGGCCAACGTCCTGACTTTC
few	TRBV12-3/TRBV12-4	-	TRBJ2-1	CASSPPGLNRPHEQFF	TGTGCCAGCAGTCCACCGGGGCTGAACCGCCCCCATGAGCAGTTCTTC
-	TRBV19	-	TRBJ1-1	CASSPWRAANTEAFF	TGTGCCAGTAGTCCATGGAGGGCAGCGAACACTGAAGCTTTCTTT
many	TRBV20-1	-	TRBJ2-3	CSARRGFGTDTQYF	TGCAGTGCTAGGAGGGGCTTTGGCACAGATACGCAGTATTTT
-	TRBV12-3/TRBV12-4	-	TRBJ2-5	CASSGGWGIQYF	TGTGCCAGCAGTGGGGGGTGGGGGATTCAGTACTTC
many	TRBV7-9	TRBD1	TRBJ2-7	CASSLVPGQDSYEQYF	TGTGCCAGCAGCTTAGTACCCGGACAGGACTCCTACGAGCAGTACTTC
medium-sized	TRBV7-9	-	TRBJ1-2	CASSLDRLYGYTF	TGTGCCAGCAGCTTAGACAGACTCTATGGCTACACCTTC
many	TRBV7-2	-	TRBJ2-3	CASSLAGVTDTQYF	TGTGCCAGCAGCTTAGCGGGGGTCACAGATACGCAGTATTTT
many	TRBV12-3/TRBV12-4	TRBD1	TRBJ2-4	CASSLAGGYEKRYIQYF	TGTGCCAGCAGTTTAGCAGGGGGCTACGAAAAAAGATACATTCAGTACTTC
large	TRBV6-2/TRBV6-3	-	TRBJ1-2	CASSSPQGYGYTF	TGTGCCAGCAGTTCACCTCAGGGTTATGGCTACACCTTC
few	TRBV20-1	-	TRBJ2-7	CSARKGLSYEQYF	TGCAGTGCTAGGAAGGGATTATCATACGAGCAGTACTTC
large	TRBV6-1	-	TRBJ2-1	CASSPPGPRGEQFF	TGTGCCAGCAGTCCCCCGGGTCCTAGAGGTGAGCAGTTCTTC
medium-sized	TRBV19	TRBD1	TRBJ2-1	CASKSAGGPNEQFF	TGTGCCAGTAAATCGGCAGGGGGTCCAAATGAGCAGTTCTTC
many	TRBV10-3	TRBD1	TRBJ2-7	CAISETGTGAYEQYF	TGTGCCATCAGTGAAACCGGGACAGGGGCCTACGAGCAGTACTTC
medium-sized	TRBV7-9	TRBD2	TRBJ2-7	CASSLVGTSAEQYF	TGTGCCAGCAGCTTGGTCGGGACTAGCGCCGAGCAGTACTTC
few	TRBV23-1	-	TRBJ2-2	CASSSFPGLGVDTGELFF	TGCGCCAGCAGTAGTTTTCCGGGGCTGGGCGTCGACACCGGGGAGCTGTTTTTT
large	TRBV19	TRBD1	TRBJ2-3	CASSIGTGAGDTQYF	TGTGCCAGTAGTATCGGGACAGGGGCGGGGGATACGCAGTATTTT
many	TRBV6-5	-	TRBJ1-5	CASSLGRGSNQPQHF	TGTGCCAGCAGTCTCGGGCGGGGTAGCAATCAGCCCCAGCATTTT
many	TRBV19	-	TRBJ2-1	CASRQYSNEQFF	TGTGCCAGTAGGCAGTACTCAAATGAGCAGTTCTTC
many	TRBV30	-	TRBJ2-4	CAWSAGDSLFSDIQYF	TGTGCCTGGAGTGCCGGAGACAGCCTCTTTTCGGACATTCAGTACTTC